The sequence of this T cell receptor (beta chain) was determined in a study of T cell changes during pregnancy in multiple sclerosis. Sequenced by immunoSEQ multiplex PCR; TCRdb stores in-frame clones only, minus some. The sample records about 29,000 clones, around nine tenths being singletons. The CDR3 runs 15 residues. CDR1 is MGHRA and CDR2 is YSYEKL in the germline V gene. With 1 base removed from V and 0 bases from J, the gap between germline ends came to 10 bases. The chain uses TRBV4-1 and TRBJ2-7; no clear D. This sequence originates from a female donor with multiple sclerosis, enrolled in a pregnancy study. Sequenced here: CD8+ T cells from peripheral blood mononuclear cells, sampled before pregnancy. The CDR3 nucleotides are TGCGCCAGCAGCCAAGTTGCAGGTTTCTCCTACGAGCAGTACTTC. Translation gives CASSQVAGFSYEQYF.